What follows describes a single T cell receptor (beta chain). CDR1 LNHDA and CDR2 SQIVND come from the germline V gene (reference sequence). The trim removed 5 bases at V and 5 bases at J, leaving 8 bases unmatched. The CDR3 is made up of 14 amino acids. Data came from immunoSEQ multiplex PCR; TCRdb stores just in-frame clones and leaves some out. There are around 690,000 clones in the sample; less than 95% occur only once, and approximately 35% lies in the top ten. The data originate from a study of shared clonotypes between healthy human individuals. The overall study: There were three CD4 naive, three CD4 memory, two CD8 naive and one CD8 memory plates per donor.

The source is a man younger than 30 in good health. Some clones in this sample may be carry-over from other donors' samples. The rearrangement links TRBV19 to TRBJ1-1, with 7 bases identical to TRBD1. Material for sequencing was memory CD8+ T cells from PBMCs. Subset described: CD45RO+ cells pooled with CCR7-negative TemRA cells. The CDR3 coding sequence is TGTGCCAGTAGTTCACCCCCAGGGGGGACTGAAGCTTTCTTT. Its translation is CASSSPPGGTEAFF.